Described below is a single T cell receptor beta chain sequence and its context. Selected positively for CCR7 and CD45RO-negative, naive CD8 cells excluded terminally differentiated effector memory CD45RA+ cells. TCRdb keeps only in-frame clones here, not all; method: immunoSEQ multiplex PCR. The sample has about 2.2 million clones, 85% to 95% seen once. The data are from a study of shared clonotypes between healthy human individuals. CDR1 and CDR2 from the germline V gene are SQVTM and ANQGSEA. CDR3 length: 15 amino acids. V lost 1 base and J 1 base, leaving 12 bases between the germline ends. Sample: naive CD8+ T cells from PBMCs. The chain uses TRBV29-1 and TRBJ2-3; the D is unclear. The receptor comes from a man aged 18 to 29 in good health. Some clones in this sample may be carry-over from other donors' samples. The CDR3 reads CSVEGDVDGTDTQYF. CDR3 bases: TGCAGCGTTGAAGGTGACGTAGACGGCACAGATACGCAGTATTTT.